This T cell receptor beta chain was profiled in a study of T-cell memory formation after mild COVID-19. TCRalpha and TCRbeta libraries used 5'RACE with constant-segment primers and UMIs. TCRdb re-analysed the 5' RACE reads in MiXCR, keeping a single row per CDR3 protein. The sample yields 250,000 to 300,000 distinct CDR3 sequences, 16% seen once. Germline assignment: CDR1 LGHNA and CDR2 YNFKEQ. There are 16 residues in the CDR3. This clonotype has more than one count but fewer than ten. Its ends do not fully match the called genes, so a read error is possible. The source of this sequence is a young man who had mild COVID-19 (a few samples of this study predate the infection). Cell type and time point are not known. The V gene is TRBV4-2, the J gene TRBJ2-3, with D possibly being TRBD1 or TRBD2 (5 bases each). The sample taken for sequencing was PBMCs or a T cell subset sorted from them (not recorded which). The CDR3 sequence is CASSQDEGYGLPFGIF. CDR3 nucleotide sequence: TGTGCCAGCAGCCAAGATGAGGGGTATGGCCTCCCCTTCGGAATTTTT.